This TCR beta chain was recorded in a study of cytomegalovirus exposure and HLA in healthy donors. Notes on the study in general: CMV serostatus was the sole immune exposure data available. As a later analysis showed, a missense DCLRE1C variant was linked to trimming of TCR beta V- and J-genes. Analyzed later, most CMV-associated TCR beta chains appeared HLA-restricted. The authors assumed roughly uniform sequencing depth across donors for presence/absence analyses.

The CDR3 loop spans 15 amino acids. V lost 6 bases to trimming and J lost 2 bases; unmatched junction nucleotides: 7. CDR1 and CDR2 (germline): MNHNS, SASEGT. PCR involved 60 Vbeta and 13 Jbeta primers. Generated by immunoSEQ multiplex PCR, the TCRdb table keeps only in-frame clones and is missing some. The sample lists 100,000 to 150,000 clones, approximately 81% occurring once. Comment on this clone: Its antigen is not identified.

The source of this sequence is a young man in good health and CMV-seronegative. Sequencing was performed on PBMCs. The chain combines TRBV6-1 with TRBJ2-7; 10 bases line up with TRBD2. This CDR3 reads CASRLAGDPTYEQYF. The DNA of the CDR3 is TGTGCCAGCAGGCTAGCGGGGGACCCTACCTACGAGCAGTACTTC.